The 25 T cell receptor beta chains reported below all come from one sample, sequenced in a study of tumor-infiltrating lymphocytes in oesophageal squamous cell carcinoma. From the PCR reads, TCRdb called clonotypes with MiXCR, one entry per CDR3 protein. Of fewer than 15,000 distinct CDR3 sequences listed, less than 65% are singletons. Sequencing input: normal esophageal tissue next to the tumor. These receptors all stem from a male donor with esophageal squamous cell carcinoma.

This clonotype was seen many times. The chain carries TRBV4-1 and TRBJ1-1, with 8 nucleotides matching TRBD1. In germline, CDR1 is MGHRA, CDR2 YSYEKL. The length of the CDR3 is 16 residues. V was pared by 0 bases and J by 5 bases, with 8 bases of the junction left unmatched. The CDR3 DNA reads TGCGCCAGCAGCCAAGATCAAGGACAGGGACGTACTGAAGCTTTCTTT. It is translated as CASSQDQGQGRTEAFF.

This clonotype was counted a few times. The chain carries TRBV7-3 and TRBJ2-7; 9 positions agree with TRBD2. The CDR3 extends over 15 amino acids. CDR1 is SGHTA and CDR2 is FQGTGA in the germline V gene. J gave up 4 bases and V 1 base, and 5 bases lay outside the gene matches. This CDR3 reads CASSLKSGGQYEQYF. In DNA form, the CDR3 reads TGTGCCAGCAGCTTAAAAAGCGGGGGGCAGTACGAGCAGTACTTC.

The CDR3 DNA reads as TGTGCCAGCAGCTCCAGACTAGCGGGATACAATGAGCAGTACTTC. This encodes CASSSRLAGYNEQYF. The chain couples TRBV7-6 to TRBJ2-1; TRBD2 matches at 11 bases. The DNA end is a closer match to TRBJ2-7, so the J assignment may be wrong. Germline lookup yields CDR1 SGHVS and CDR2 FNYEAQ. The CDR3 has 15 residues.

The CDR3 protein is CASSLLTSHYNEQFF. In DNA form, the CDR3 reads TGTGCCAGCAGCTTATTGACTAGTCACTACAATGAGCAGTTCTTC. This rearrangement joins TRBV11-1 to TRBJ2-1, with a tentative D call TRBD2 (6 bases). V lost 2 bases, J lost 3 bases, and 11 bases lay in between. The CDR3 is 15 amino acids. From germline, CDR1 is SGHAT and CDR2 FQDESV (reference sequence).

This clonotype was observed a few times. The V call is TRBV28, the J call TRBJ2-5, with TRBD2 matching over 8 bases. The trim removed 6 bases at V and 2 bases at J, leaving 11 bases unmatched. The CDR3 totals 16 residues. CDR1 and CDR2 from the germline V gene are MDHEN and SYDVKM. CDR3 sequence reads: CASRRNSGINQETQYF. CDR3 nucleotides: TGTGCCAGCAGAAGGAATAGCGGGATCAATCAAGAGACCCAGTACTTC.

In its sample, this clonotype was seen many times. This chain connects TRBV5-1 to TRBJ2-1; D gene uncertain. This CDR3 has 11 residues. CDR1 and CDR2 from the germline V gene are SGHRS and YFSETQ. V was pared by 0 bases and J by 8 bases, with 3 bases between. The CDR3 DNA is TGCGCCAGCAGCTTGGGCCATGAGCAGTTCTTC. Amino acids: CASSLGHEQFF.

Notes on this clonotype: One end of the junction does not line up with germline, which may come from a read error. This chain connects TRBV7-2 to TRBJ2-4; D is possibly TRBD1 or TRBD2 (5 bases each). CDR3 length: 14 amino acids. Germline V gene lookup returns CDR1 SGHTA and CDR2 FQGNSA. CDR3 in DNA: TGTGCCAGCAGCAGGGACGGTGCTAATTCACCCCTCCACTTC. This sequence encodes CASSRDGANSPLHF.

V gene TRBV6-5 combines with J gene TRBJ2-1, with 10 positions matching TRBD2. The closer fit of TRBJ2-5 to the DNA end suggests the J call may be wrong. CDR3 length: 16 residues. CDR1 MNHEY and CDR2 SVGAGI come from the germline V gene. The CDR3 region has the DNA TGTGCCAGCAGTTACTCGCGGGTAGCGGGAGGAGAGACCCAGTACTTC. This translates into CASSYSRVAGGETQYF.

CDR3 region: CASSPTTYEQYF. As DNA, the CDR3 is TGTGCCAGCAGCCCCACCACCTACGAGCAGTACTTC. This rearrangement joins TRBV11-2 to TRBJ2-7; no firm D call. In germline, CDR1 is SGHAT, CDR2 FQNNGV. V shed 5 bases and J shed 2 bases, with 7 bases lying between them. This CDR3 is 12 amino acids long.

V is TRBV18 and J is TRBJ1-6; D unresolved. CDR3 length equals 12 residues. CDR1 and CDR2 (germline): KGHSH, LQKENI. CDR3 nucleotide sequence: TGTGCGTCGAGCTCCTATAATTCACCCCTCCACTTT. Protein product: CASSSYNSPLHF.

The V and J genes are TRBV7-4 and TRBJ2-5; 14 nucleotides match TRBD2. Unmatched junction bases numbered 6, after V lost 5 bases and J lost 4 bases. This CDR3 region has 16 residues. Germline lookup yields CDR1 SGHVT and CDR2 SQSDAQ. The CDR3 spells CASSKTSGRAGETQYF. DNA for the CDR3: TGTGCCAGCAGCAAGACTAGCGGGAGGGCCGGAGAGACCCAGTACTTC.

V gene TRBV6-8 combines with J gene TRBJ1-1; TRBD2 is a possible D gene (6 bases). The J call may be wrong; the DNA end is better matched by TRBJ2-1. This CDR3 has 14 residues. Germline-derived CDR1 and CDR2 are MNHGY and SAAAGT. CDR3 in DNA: TGTGCCAGCAGTAAACCCGGGGGATACAATGAGCAGTTCTTC. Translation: CASSKPGGYNEQFF.

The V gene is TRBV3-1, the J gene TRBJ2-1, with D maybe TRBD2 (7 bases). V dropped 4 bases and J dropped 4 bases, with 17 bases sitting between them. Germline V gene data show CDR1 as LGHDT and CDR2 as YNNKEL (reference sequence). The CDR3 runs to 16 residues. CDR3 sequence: CASSPTGGAVYNEQFF. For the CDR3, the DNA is TGTGCCAGCAGCCCGACTGGGGGGGCCGTATACAATGAGCAGTTCTTC.

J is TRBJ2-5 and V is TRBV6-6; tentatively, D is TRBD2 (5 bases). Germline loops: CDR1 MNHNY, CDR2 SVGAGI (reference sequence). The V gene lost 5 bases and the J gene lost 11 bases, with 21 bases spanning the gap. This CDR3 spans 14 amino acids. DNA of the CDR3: TGTGCCAGCAGTCCCGACTACTCCTACAATGAGCAGTACTTC. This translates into CASSPDYSYNEQYF.

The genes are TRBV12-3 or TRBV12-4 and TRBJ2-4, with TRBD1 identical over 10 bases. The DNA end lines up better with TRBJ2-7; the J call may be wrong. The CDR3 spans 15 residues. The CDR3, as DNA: TGTGCCAGCAGTCCCGGGACAGGGGTTTACTACGAGCAGTACTTC. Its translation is CASSPGTGVYYEQYF.

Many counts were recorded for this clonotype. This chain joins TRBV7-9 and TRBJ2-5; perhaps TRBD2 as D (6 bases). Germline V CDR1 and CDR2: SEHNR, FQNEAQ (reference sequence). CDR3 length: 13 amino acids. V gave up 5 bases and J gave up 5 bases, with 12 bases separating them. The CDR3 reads CASSPRAGETQYF. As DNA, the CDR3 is TGTGCCAGCAGCCCGAGGGCGGGGGAGACCCAGTACTTC.

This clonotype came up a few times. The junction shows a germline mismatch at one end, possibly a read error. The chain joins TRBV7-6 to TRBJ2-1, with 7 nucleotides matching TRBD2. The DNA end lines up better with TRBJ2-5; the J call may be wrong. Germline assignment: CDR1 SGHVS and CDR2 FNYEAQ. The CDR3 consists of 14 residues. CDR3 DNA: TGTGCTAGCAGCGTCGGACTAGTAGAGGAGACCCAGTACTTC. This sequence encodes CASSVGLVEETQYF.

In DNA form, the CDR3 reads TGTGCCAGCAGCTTAGGCCTTAATCAGCCCCAGCATTTT. Translated, it gives CASSLGLNQPQHF. V is TRBV7-2 and J is TRBJ1-5; D is ambiguous. Trimming pared 1 base from V and 4 bases from J, leaving 5 bases between. The CDR3 loop spans 13 amino acids. The V gene's germline CDR1 is SGHTA and CDR2 FQGNSA.

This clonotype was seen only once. The CDR3 reads CASSLELGVNTGELFF. The DNA for the CDR3 is TGTGCCAGCAGCTTAGAGTTAGGCGTGAACACCGGGGAGCTGTTTTTT. The V call is TRBV7-6, the J call TRBJ2-2; D gene uncertain. V shed 1 base and J shed 1 base, with 10 bases lying between them. Germline CDR1 and CDR2: SGHVS and FNYEAQ. This CDR3 is 16 amino acids long.

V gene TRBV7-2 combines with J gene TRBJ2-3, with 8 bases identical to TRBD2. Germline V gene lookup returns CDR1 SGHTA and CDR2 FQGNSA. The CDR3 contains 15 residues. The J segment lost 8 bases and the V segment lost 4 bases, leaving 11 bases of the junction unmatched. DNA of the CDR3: TGTGCCAGCAGCTCCACTAGCGGACCTCAGGGTACGCAGTATTTT. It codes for CASSSTSGPQGTQYF.

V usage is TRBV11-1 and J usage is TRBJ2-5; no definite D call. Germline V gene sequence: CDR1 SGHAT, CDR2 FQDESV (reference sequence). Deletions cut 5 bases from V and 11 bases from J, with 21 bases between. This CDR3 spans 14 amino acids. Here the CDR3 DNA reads TGTGCCAGCAGCGCCGTAGGCTCCTACAATGAGCAGTACTTC. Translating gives CASSAVGSYNEQYF.

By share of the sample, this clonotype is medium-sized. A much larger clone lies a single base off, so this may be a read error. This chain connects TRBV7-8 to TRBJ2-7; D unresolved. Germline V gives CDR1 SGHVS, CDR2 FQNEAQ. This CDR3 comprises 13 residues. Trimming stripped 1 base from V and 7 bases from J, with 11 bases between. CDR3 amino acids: CASSLDANNEQYF. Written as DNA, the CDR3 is TGTGCCAGCAGCTTAGACGCAAACAATGAGCAGTACTTC.

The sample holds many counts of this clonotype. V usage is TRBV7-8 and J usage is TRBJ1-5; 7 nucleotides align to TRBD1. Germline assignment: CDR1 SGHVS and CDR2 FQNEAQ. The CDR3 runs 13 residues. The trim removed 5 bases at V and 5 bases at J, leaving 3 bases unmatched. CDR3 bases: TGTGCCAGCAGCAGCCAGGGGGATCAGCCCCAGCATTTT. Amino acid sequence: CASSSQGDQPQHF.

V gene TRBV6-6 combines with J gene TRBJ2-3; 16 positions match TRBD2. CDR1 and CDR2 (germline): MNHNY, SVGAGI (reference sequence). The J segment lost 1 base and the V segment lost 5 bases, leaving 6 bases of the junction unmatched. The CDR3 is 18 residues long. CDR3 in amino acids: CASSDPGLAGGGTDTQYF. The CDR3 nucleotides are TGTGCCAGCAGTGACCCGGGACTAGCGGGAGGGGGCACAGATACGCAGTATTTT.

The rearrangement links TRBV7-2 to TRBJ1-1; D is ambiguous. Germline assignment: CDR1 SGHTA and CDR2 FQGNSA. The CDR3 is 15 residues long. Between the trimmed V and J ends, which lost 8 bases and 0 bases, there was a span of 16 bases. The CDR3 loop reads CASRYAAGMNTEAFF. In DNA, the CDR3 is TGTGCCAGCCGCTATGCGGCGGGGATGAACACTGAAGCTTTCTTT.